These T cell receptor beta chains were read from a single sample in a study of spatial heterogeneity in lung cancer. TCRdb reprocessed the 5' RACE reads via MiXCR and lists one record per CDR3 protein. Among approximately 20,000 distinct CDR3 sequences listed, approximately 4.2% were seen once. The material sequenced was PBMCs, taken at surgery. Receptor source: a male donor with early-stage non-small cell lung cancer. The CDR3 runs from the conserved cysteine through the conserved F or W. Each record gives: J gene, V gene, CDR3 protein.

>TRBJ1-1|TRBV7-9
CASSLSGGRTEAFF
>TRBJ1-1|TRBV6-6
CASSPDLTWTGEAFF
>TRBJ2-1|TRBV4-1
CASSQGGWGPYNEQFF
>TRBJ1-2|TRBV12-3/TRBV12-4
CASSLLAVGGYTF
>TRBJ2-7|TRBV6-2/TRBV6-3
CASSFRTTTPYEQYF
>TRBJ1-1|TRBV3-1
CASSQNREAFF
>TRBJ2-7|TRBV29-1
CSAGDYEQYF
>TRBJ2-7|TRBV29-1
CSVEEGGRGDEQYF
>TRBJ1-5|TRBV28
CASSSEGWGSSQPQHF
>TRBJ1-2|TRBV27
CASSPNRNWDTSGYTF
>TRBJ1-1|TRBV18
CASSLQTGFDPEAFF
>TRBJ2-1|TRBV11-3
CASSRRGLYNEQFF
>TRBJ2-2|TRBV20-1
CSAPRRSGSLTGELFF
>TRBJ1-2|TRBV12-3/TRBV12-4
CASSFGSYGYTF
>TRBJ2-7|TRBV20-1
CSAREGAGGPSGEQYF
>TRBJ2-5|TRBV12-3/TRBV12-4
CASSLGHFQETQYF
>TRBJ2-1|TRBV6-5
CASTPLQRGTYNEQFF
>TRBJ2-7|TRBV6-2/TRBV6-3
CASRLGTSTIEQYF
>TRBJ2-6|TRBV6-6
CASSSTQTGGANVLTF
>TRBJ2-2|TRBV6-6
CASRGDRDTGELFF
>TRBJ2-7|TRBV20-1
CSALDRIEQYF
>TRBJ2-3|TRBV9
CASSAALEDTQYF
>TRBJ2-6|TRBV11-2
CASSLGRSSSGANVLTF
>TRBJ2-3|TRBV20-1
CSASTYTQYF
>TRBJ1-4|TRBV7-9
CASSFEGYGTNEKLFF
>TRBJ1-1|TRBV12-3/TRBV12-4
CASRDGVRTEAFF
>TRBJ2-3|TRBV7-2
CASAYTSGRPDTQYF
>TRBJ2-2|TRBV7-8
CASHGAQNTGELFF
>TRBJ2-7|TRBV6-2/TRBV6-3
CASSYVGQTDEQYF
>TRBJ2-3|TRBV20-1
CSAREGQGLDTQYF
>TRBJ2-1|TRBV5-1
CASSSPSPSYNEQFF
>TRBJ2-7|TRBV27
CASSISGTGVHEQYF
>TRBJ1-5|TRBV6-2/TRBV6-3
CASSPLGGNQPQHF
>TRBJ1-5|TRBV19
CASSIREGQPQHF
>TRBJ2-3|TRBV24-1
CATSADGTDTQYF
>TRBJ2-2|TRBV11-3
CASSFTVGLGQSPSIGELFF
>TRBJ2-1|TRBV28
CASSTGALYNEQFF
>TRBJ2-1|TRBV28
CASSDRGSYNEQFF
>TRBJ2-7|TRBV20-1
CSAASAGTFPYEQYF
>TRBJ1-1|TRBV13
CASSLDRFTEAFF
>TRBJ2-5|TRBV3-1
CASKDRGYQETQYF
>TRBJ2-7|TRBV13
CASSLGQGAHEQYF
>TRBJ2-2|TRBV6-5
CASSSWTSGRADTGELFF
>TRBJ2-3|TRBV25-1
CASSESSGVKTDTQYF
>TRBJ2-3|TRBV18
CASSPGLRGNTDTQYF
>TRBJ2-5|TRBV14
CASSQVRYETQYF
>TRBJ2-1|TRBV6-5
CASKGTSIYNEQFF
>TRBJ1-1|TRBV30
CAWSVLQGGTEAFF
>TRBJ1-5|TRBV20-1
CSARGGQGHNQPQHF
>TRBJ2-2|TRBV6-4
CASSGTEPGELFF
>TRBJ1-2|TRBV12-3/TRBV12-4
CASSHDRAFGNGYTF
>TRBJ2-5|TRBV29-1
CSARRGREGVGETQYF
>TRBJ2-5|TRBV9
CASSVEGRAQETQYF
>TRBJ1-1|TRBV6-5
CASSYSSRSAEAFF
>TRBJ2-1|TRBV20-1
CSASRGKSTYNEQFF
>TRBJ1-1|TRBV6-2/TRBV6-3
CASTPQGRHTEAFF